This T cell receptor beta chain derives from a study of blood T cell repertoires in COVID-19. The overall study: Italy, Spain and the United States were the sources of the convalescent and acute COVID-19 samples. PBMCs, B-cell-depleted T cells, or T cells were the source of the cDNA or gDNA that made up the material.

V was clipped by 3 bases and J by 8 bases; unmatched bases: 8. Germline V gene sequence: CDR1 SGHDT, CDR2 YYEEEE. The CDR3 runs to 15 residues. In the authors' methods: Reference gene primers were amplified, and this amplification served to estimate nucleated cell counts. Some clones are missing from TCRdb's copy, which holds only in-frame ones; the method was immunoSEQ multiplex PCR. That table is the source of V, J and clone size, and D and trimming were worked out from the DNA. Among more than 95,000 clones listed, 70% to 80% were seen once. This sequence originates from a human donor in a cohort sampled during active COVID-19. Material for sequencing was peripheral blood. The genes are TRBV5-6 and TRBJ2-6; TRBD1 aligns across 7 bases. The CDR3 DNA follows: TGTGCCAGCAGCTCTCTCACAGGGGACCCCAACGTCCTGACTTTC. It yields the protein CASSSLTGDPNVLTF. The full variable domain, rest sourced from reference TRBV5-6 and TRBJ2-6, is DAGVTQSPTHLIKTRGQQVTLRCSPKSGHDTVSWYQQALGQGPQFIFQYYEEEERQRGNFPDRFSGHQFPNYSSELNVNALLLGDSALYLCASSSLTGDPNVLTFGAGSRLTVL.